This T cell receptor beta chain was observed in a study of response to subunit inactivated influenza vaccine. From germline, CDR1 is MNHEY and CDR2 SVGEGT. The CDR3 sequence is 17 residues long. The V gene end was trimmed by 6 bases and the J gene end by 4 bases; junction bases not matched to a gene: 15. Using its own MiXCR run on the RT-PCR reads, TCRdb lists one record per CDR3 protein. Of hundreds of thousands of distinct CDR3 sequences in the sample, about 11% were seen once. The data were also submitted as part of a second study, on T cells expressing NK-cell markers. Turning to that study: 5'RACE template switching with UMIs produced the TCR beta cDNA.

The rearrangement uses TRBV6-2 or TRBV6-3 and TRBJ2-5; 9 bases are a match to TRBD2. The sequence was obtained from a man in his fifties who received an inactivated influenza vaccine. The source was PBMCs from blood, collected on the day of vaccination. CDR3 sequence reads: CASSRTLREGPRETQYF. The CDR3 region has the DNA TGTGCCAGCAGCCGCACTCTGCGGGAGGGCCCCCGAGAGACCCAGTACTTC.